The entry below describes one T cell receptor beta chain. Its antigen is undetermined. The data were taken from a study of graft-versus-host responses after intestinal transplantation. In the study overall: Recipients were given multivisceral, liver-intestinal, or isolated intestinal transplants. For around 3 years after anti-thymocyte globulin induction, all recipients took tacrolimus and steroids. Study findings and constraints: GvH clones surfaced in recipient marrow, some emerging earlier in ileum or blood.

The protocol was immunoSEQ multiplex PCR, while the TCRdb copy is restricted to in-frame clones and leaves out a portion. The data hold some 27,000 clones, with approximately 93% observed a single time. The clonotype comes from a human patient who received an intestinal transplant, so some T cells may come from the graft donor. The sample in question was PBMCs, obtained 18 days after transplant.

CDR3 sequence reads: CASSQAYNEQFF. The DNA for the CDR3 is TGCGCCAGCAGCCAAGCATACAATGAGCAGTTCTTC. This chain connects TRBV4-1 to TRBJ2-1; D ambiguous. Germline V lookup: CDR1 MGHRA, CDR2 YSYEKL. The CDR3 contains 12 residues. V shed 1 base and J shed 4 bases, with 2 bases lying between them.